The present T cell receptor beta chain was sequenced within a study of lung T cells in sarcoidosis with Löfgren's syndrome. On the study more broadly: In sarcoidosis, CD4+ T cells accumulate in bronchoalveolar lavage fluid.

TCRdb re-called the reads with MiXCR, one entry per CDR3 protein. The table has around 1,000 distinct CDR3 sequences, under 30% seen once. The CDR3 totals 15 residues. The V gene's germline CDR1 is MNHEY and CDR2 SVGAGI. Worth noting for this clonotype: Its antigen is not identified. One end of the junction does not line up with germline, which may come from a read error.

Study-level points and caveats: Versus controls, Löfgren's syndrome patients reportedly showed TRAV12-1 and TRBV2 as most expanded. TRBV2 was the preferred pairing partner of TRAV12-1, with similar CDR3s.

The J gene is TRBJ1-1, the V gene TRBV6-5; D unresolved. Sequences were obtained from CD4+ T cells from bronchoalveolar lavage fluid. The receptor was derived from a human donor with sarcoidosis (Löfgren's syndrome or another form), or a control subject (not recorded which). CDR3 sequence (DNA): TGTGCCAGCAGTTATTTTCCGAGCCGCAGCACTGAAGCTCTCTTT. Protein sequence: CASSYFPSRSTEALF.